The sequence of this T cell receptor (beta chain) was determined in a study of blood T cell repertoires in COVID-19 (dated by TCRdb to 2020 to 2021). A note on the overall study: The collaborator samples originated in the United States, Italy and Spain and spanned the acute and convalescent phases of COVID-19. The material from the prospective study consisted of cDNA or gDNA derived from T cells, B-cell-depleted T cells, or PBMCs. Where HLA class I and class II types were available, the types were taken from metadata supplied by the sample provider, not from assay-based typing. Subjects who had been exposed to COVID-19, were actively infected with it, or had recovered from it provided the deeply sampled blood TCRbeta repertoires that made up the dataset. A de-identified subject ID, COVID-19 status, age in years and sex were almost always included in the sample metadata. The samples were drawn from the first 160 participants of the ongoing ImmuneRACE study and from 1,254 subjects provided by 6 global collaborators. The repertoires were released in a freely available public database intended as a resource for research on the immune response to SARS-CoV-2.

TCRbeta CDR3 regions were amplified from genomic DNA using the immunoSEQ Assay, a bias-controlled multiplex PCR. Per the source publication's procedure: Nucleated cell counts per sample were estimated from amplification of reference gene primers within the assay. To quantify the absolute abundance of each unique TCRbeta CDR3 rearrangement, sequence reads were collapsed and filtered. For each sample, productive Simpson clonality was calculated as the square root of Simpson's diversity index over productive rearrangements. The table comes from immuneACCESS by way of TCRdb, which keeps in-frame sequences with V and J called. Part of the clones is missing from these tables; in studies checked, under half for an unresolved V gene and the rest for unknown reasons. From that table come the V and J calls and clone size; the DNA was used to work out D and trimming. The sample table shows under 300,000 clones, and about 84% are seen once. The ten biggest clones cover 12% of the sample.

The CDR3 runs 17 residues from the cysteine to the phenylalanine. Only CDR3 DNA remains: 51 bases, in frame from the first base. Germline trimming amounts to 5 bases on V and 3 bases on J, with 7 as the count of junction bases outside the gene matches. CDR1 and CDR2, looked up from the germline V gene, are SGHNT and YENEEA. Broader findings and caveats from the paper: The quantity of clinical and demographic metadata differed by source and by participant and was supplied without curation.

Points on this clone: There is no known antigen for this receptor. Base qualities are not at hand, and no much larger clone is one base apart.

Each collaborating institution followed its own protocols to collect whole blood in K2EDTA tubes. For TCRbeta analysis, collaborators shipped samples as frozen whole blood, isolated PBMCs, or DNA extracted from either of those sample types. The sequence links TRBV11-3 to TRBJ2-3; TRBD2 lines up with 14 middle nucleotides. The sequence was obtained from a man of 80 years or more with acute or convalescent COVID-19. Sequenced: peripheral blood. Here the CDR3 is given as CASSSRTSGGLTDTQYF. The nucleotide sequence is TGTGCCAGCAGCAGCCGGACTAGCGGGGGGTTAACAGATACGCAGTATTTT.